This T cell receptor (beta chain) stems from a study of cytomegalovirus exposure and HLA in healthy donors. Study-wide findings and caveats: What a later analysis reportedly showed was that an Asian-associated ancestry cluster had fewer N-insertions than the roughly 700-donor mean. Clonal expansion was found to be greater in HLA-associated TCR beta chains than in equally common others in a later analysis.

Note on this clone: What it binds is not known.

This CDR3 contains 16 residues. V gave up 2 bases and J gave up 1 base, with 14 bases separating them. The germline V gene has CDR1 SGHTA and CDR2 FQGNSA. The PCR contained 60 Vbeta and 13 Jbeta primers. Profiled with immunoSEQ multiplex PCR; TCRdb holds only in-frame clones, not every one. The repertoire table contains 65,000 to 85,000 clones. The sequenced sample was PBMCs. The TCR comes from a female donor in good health and CMV-seropositive. This chain connects TRBV7-2 to TRBJ1-1; TRBD1 is a possible D gene (6 bases). CDR3 protein: CASSLYPTGGNTEAFF. In nucleotides, the CDR3 is TGTGCCAGCAGCTTATACCCGACAGGAGGGAACACTGAAGCTTTCTTT.